Sequencing of this TCR beta chain was carried out in a study of breast tumors, draining lymph nodes, adjacent tissues. Study-level findings and limits: Compared with basal-like, luminal-like tumors shared significantly more repertoire with nontumor tissue. Tumor T cell lymph node origin was a supported hypothesis, not proven. The data were judged consistent with most tumor T cells coming from lymph node and expanding in tumor. Tumor repertoires ranked between lymph nodes and nontumor tissue in diversity, with V and J gene preferences.

This clonotype was recorded many times. Its antigen is not known. The lymph nodes were axillary draining lymph nodes from breast cancer patients. This CDR3 comprises 17 residues. Germline CDR1 and CDR2: DFQATT and SNEGSKA (reference sequence). V lost 0 bases to trimming and J lost 5 bases, with 23 bases between them. TCRdb redid the calling of the multiplex PCR reads with MiXCR, one entry per CDR3 protein. The sample includes 200,000 to 300,000 distinct CDR3 sequences, about 30% seen only once; the top ten take roughly 1.2%. The chain uses TRBV20-1 and TRBJ2-7; the D gene could be TRBD1 or TRBD2 (6 bases each). Sequencing was carried out using axillary lymph node tissue. This receptor was obtained from a female donor with breast cancer. Some clones in this sample may be carry-over from other donors' samples. In DNA, the CDR3 is TGCAGTGCTAGAGATCTGAGAAGAGGGGGGAGGTTCAACGAGCAGTACTTC. Amino acids: CSARDLRRGGRFNEQYF.